This T cell receptor beta chain was found in a study of CD4 T cells in relation to SARS-CoV-2 and coronaviruses (TCRdb year 2021). General notes on the study: In the ViraFEST assay, PBMCs were grown with antigen for nine to eleven days, and TCR beta CDR3s were then sequenced to identify antigen-specific clonal expansions. The approximately 12 convalescent patients included 8 males and 4 females; two subjects were Hispanic. A different, Illumina-based TCR-beta assay was used to sequence expansion assays from other donors in the study. At the level of individual TCR clonotypes, the study measured memory CD4+ T cell crossreactivity between SARS-CoV-2 spike protein and common cold coronavirus spike proteins. The Adaptive Biotechnologies TCR-sequencing kit was used to sequence samples from three pre-COVID donors and the naive versus memory experiments, while other data came from Illumina-based sequencing. Patient-derived lymphoblastoid cell lines were used to map the HLA restriction of shared crossreactive spike epitopes. The full convalescent cohort of 12 patients had a median age of about 37 years, ranging from roughly 21 to 80 years.

Survey-level immunoSEQ TCR-beta sequencing was performed on DNA from CEF-cultured naive and memory CD4+ T cells. The paper's processing steps were these. During preprocessing, nonproductive sequences were removed, along with CDR3s that did not begin with C, did not end with F or W, or were shorter than 7 amino acids. The MANAFEST web app identified antigen-specific clonotypes based on expansion compared with the reference and other culture wells. A clone counted as positive if significantly expanded in 2 of 3 replicate wells versus the reference culture at FDR below 0.05. For a clone to be considered positive, significant expansion relative to all other tandem wells and an odds ratio above 5 were also required. Cultured and uncultured naive and memory CD4+ repertoires were searched for previously identified spike- and CEF-reactive CDR3s. CDR3 homology was quantified as pairwise Levenshtein distance, calculated with the stringdist R package after three terminal residues were trimmed from each end. TCRdb provides this immuneACCESS table in a form limited to in-frame rearrangements. Some clones are lacking; in checked studies, under half of them reflect an unresolved V gene, and why the rest are absent is not known. That table is the source of V, J and clone size, and D and trimming were worked out from the DNA. This sample has about 35,000 clones in its table, and roughly 80% of those were observed once. Over 5% of the sample goes to the ten largest clones.

Comment on this clone: What antigen it recognizes has not been identified. No base qualities exist here, and no much larger clone lies one base off it.

To separate naive from memory CD4+ T cells, cryopreserved PBMCs first underwent CD4 enrichment and then EasySep naive CD4+ T cell enrichment. Sorted naive or memory CD4+ T cells (about 97,000) were grown at a 1:1 ratio with T cell-depleted PBMCs and CEF peptides for less than eleven days. Triplicate replicate wells were generally used for each peptide culture condition. Ficoll-Paque PLUS gradient centrifugation was used to isolate PBMCs from leukapheresis product or whole blood. PBMCs were either used fresh in the expansion assay or cryopreserved at -140 degrees C. The QIAamp Micro DNA Kit was used to extract genomic DNA from the CD4+ T cells. What the research found in general, with its limitations: Pre-pandemic and post-infection samples were not both contributed by any donor, so tracing of the source of pre-existing responses was limited. Roughly 70% of donors had memory CD4+ clonotypes that crossrecognized SARS-CoV-2 and at least one common cold coronavirus spike. Significantly weaker SARS-CoV-2-driven expansion was shown by crossreactive clones than by monoreactive clones, consistent with antigenic imprinting. Small numbers of patients and of tested TCRs limited the study. Sequencing of naive versus memory cells indicated that the assay detects memory recall responses, not primary responses primed during culture. Because the crossreactivity analysis focused on spike protein, crossreactivity against other viral proteins was not assessed.

CDR1 GTSNPN and CDR2 SVGIG are derived from the germline V gene (reference sequence). The CDR3 goes from the cysteine to the phenylalanine over 16 residues. Only the CDR3 region is kept as DNA, spanning 48 bases read in frame from base 1. The germline V and J ends show losses of 3 bases and 5 bases respectively, and no gene match explains 11 bases of the junction. The receptor comes from an adult with COVID-19. The source material was naive CD4+ T cells from PBMCs, cultured in vitro. The cell subset or site label, read with the paper, signifies: naive CD4+ T cells isolated by negative enrichment. In this chain, TRBV30 is recombined with TRBJ2-2, with 8 central nucleotides matching TRBD2. The nucleotides are TGTGCCTGGAGCCCCCCCCGGACTAGCACGACCGGGGAGCTGTTTTTT. Its coded protein is CAWSPPRTSTTGELFF.